The 5 T cell receptor beta chains presented below share a single source sample, sequenced in a study of blood T cells in healthy people across ages. Together with a sample-barcoded 5' primer, a J-beta primer mix was included in a second PCR lasting about 6 to 11 cycles. TCRdb independently ran MiXCR on the 5' RACE reads; one entry per CDR3 protein. The data contain fewer than 750,000 distinct CDR3 sequences, roughly half of them singletons. Input material: blood. The receptors derive from a woman of 80 years or more in good health.

Concerning this clonotype itself: The junction departs from germline at one end; a sequencing error may be responsible. The rearrangement links TRBV29-1 to TRBJ2-3; 9 bases are a match to TRBD1. CDR1 and CDR2 from the germline V gene are SQVTM and ANQGSEA. The CDR3 sequence is 15 residues long. The CDR3 here is CSAELRDRGTDTQYF. CDR3 in DNA: TGCAGCGCTGAACTCCGGGACAGGGGCACAGATACGCAGTATTTT.

The chain couples TRBV15 to TRBJ1-4; D gene uncertain. Germline CDR1 and CDR2: LNHNV and YYDKDF (reference sequence). The CDR3 contains 15 residues. Trimming cost V 1 base and J 0 bases, with 6 bases left between them. CDR3 sequence: CATSRGSSTNEKLFF. Here the CDR3 DNA reads TGTGCCACCAGCAGAGGCAGTTCAACTAATGAAAAACTGTTTTTT.

This clonotype came up a few times. This sequence may be a read error, since a much larger clone differs from it by one base. This chain uses TRBV6-5 with TRBJ1-4, with D hard to call. Germline assignment: CDR1 MNHEY and CDR2 SVGAGI. V lost 6 bases and J 0 bases, leaving 11 bases between the germline ends. The CDR3 covers 15 residues. CDR3 region: CASRPRGATNEKLFF. CDR3 sequence (DNA): TGTGCCAGCAGACCCCGAGGTGCAACTAATGAAAAACTGTTTTTT.

This clonotype was observed many times. The genes are TRBV27 and TRBJ2-5; 12 positions agree with TRBD2. This CDR3 is 13 amino acids long. CDR1 is MNHEY and CDR2 is SMNVEV in the germline V gene (reference sequence). V lost 6 bases, J lost 13 bases, and 9 bases stayed unmatched. The CDR3 spells CASRLSGLAGLYF. CDR3 sequence (DNA): TGTGCCAGCAGACTATCCGGACTAGCGGGGTTGTACTTC.

Regarding this clonotype: A much more abundant neighbour one base away suggests this may be a read error. This chain uses TRBV12-3 or TRBV12-4 with TRBJ2-2; TRBD1 aligns across 7 bases. This CDR3 contains 17 residues. The V and J ends lost 5 bases and 3 bases, in that order; junction bases with no gene match: 12. CDR3 residues: CASSRDSTRSDTGELFF. The CDR3 nucleotides are TGTGCCAGCAGTCGGGACAGTACTCGCTCGGACACCGGGGAGCTGTTTTTT.